A single sample is the source of the 29 T cell receptor beta chains below, sequenced in a study of cytomegalovirus exposure and HLA in healthy donors. Amplification used 60 Vbeta primers and 13 Jbeta primers. Measured with immunoSEQ multiplex PCR; TCRdb has only the in-frame clones, and not every one. The sample includes over 85,000 clones, roughly 79% of them seen just once. The sequencing sample was made of PBMCs. The origin of the receptors is a man in his thirties or forties in good health and CMV-seronegative.

This sequence joins TRBV4-3 and TRBJ2-5, with 8 bases lining up with TRBD2. V lost 3 bases, J lost 4 bases, and 7 bases stayed unmatched. CDR1 and CDR2 (germline): LGHNA, YSLEER. The CDR3 spans 15 residues. CDR3 DNA: TGCGCCAGCAGCCATTACGGGGGGGCACCAGAGACCCAGTACTTC. As protein: CASSHYGGAPETQYF.

This chain joins TRBV18 and TRBJ2-3; D is possibly TRBD1 (5 bases). Germline V gene sequence: CDR1 KGHSH, CDR2 LQKENI. The CDR3 length is 14 residues. V lost 6 bases and J lost 5, with 15 bases in between. As DNA, the CDR3 is TGTGCCAGCTCCGCACTGGGGCAGGGAGATACGCAGTATTTT. Translation gives CASSALGQGDTQYF.

The chain combines TRBV9 with TRBJ2-3; 10 positions match TRBD1. The CDR3 length is 15 residues. Germline assignment: CDR1 SGDLS and CDR2 YYNGEE. The V segment lost 5 bases and the J segment 0 bases; nucleotides outside the gene matches: 3. CDR3 region: CASSLGQGSTDTQYF. In nucleotides, the CDR3 is TGTGCCAGCAGTCTGGGACAGGGGAGCACAGATACGCAGTATTTT.

The chain combines TRBV2 with TRBJ1-3; D is unresolved. Trimming removed 8 bases from V and 0 bases from J, with 14 bases in between. Looked up from germline, CDR1 is SNHLY and CDR2 is FYNNEI. This CDR3 is built from 15 residues. CDR3: CASVAPDRSGNTIYF. CDR3 nucleotide sequence: TGTGCCAGCGTGGCCCCAGATCGCTCTGGAAACACCATATATTTT.

The genes are TRBV18 and TRBJ1-4, with 7 bases identical to TRBD1. There are 18 residues in the CDR3. Per the germline V gene, CDR1 is KGHSH and CDR2 is LQKENI. The V and J ends lost 3 bases and 5 bases, in that order; junction bases with no gene match: 15. In DNA form, the CDR3 reads TGTGCCAGCTCACCCCAAATCAACCCGACAGGGCAGAATGAAAAACTGTTTTTT. It codes for CASSPQINPTGQNEKLFF.

The chain joins TRBV9 to TRBJ2-2, with D possibly matching TRBD1 (6 bases). This CDR3 has 14 amino acids. Trimming removed 3 bases from V and 6 bases from J, with 12 bases in between. Per the germline V gene, CDR1 is SGDLS and CDR2 is YYNGEE. CDR3 sequence: CASSDLTGSGELFF. The CDR3 coding sequence is TGTGCCAGCAGCGACCTAACAGGGTCCGGGGAGCTGTTTTTT.

The rearrangement links TRBV7-9 to TRBJ1-4, with 7 bases fitting TRBD1. This CDR3 comprises 15 residues. CDR1 SEHNR and CDR2 FQNEAQ come from the germline V gene (reference sequence). V lost 1 base to trimming and J lost 6 bases; unmatched junction nucleotides: 5. This CDR3 reads CASSLETGTDEKLFF. The DNA of the CDR3 is TGTGCCAGCAGCTTAGAGACTGGGACAGATGAAAAACTGTTTTTT.

The V gene is TRBV19, the J gene TRBJ1-5, with 10 nucleotides matching TRBD1. Germline CDR1 is LNHDA and CDR2 is SQIVND (reference sequence). CDR3 size: 20 residues. J gave up 6 bases and V 8 bases, and 25 bases lay outside the gene matches. CDR3 bases: TGTGCCAGTTCCCCCGGGACAGGGGAGGGGGTATTGCTTCGGAGTCAGCCCCAGCATTTT. Its protein product is CASSPGTGEGVLLRSQPQHF. Together with reference TRBV19 and TRBJ1-5, the CDR3 gives the full variable domain: DGGITQSPKYLFRKEGQNVTLSCEQNLNHDAMYWYRQDPGQGLRLIYYSQIVNDFQKGDIAEGYSVSREKKESFPLTVTSAQKNPTAFYLCASSPGTGEGVLLRSQPQHFGDGTRLSIL.

The gene calls are TRBV18 and TRBJ1-5; 9 bases agree with TRBD1. The germline CDR1 and CDR2 sequences are KGHSH and LQKENI. CDR3 size: 16 residues. The V gene end was trimmed by 0 bases and the J gene end by 3 bases; junction bases not matched to a gene: 3. CDR3 nucleotides: TGTGCCAGCTCACCACCTGGGACAGGGTACAATCAGCCCCAGCATTTT. Its protein product is CASSPPGTGYNQPQHF.

The table lists this clone with a few counts. J is TRBJ2-7 and V is TRBV10-3; no clear D. This CDR3 spans 12 amino acids. Trimming shortened V by 5 bases and J by 5 bases, and 10 bases separated the two germline ends. Germline V gene data show CDR1 as ENHRY and CDR2 as SYGVKD. CDR3 residues: CAISRSGDEQYF. CDR3 DNA: TGTGCCATCAGTCGGTCAGGCGACGAGCAGTACTTC.

The chain carries TRBV5-4 and TRBJ1-6, with 10 bases that match TRBD1. Looked up from germline, CDR1 is SGHNT and CDR2 is YYREEE (reference sequence). This CDR3 comprises 17 residues. The V gene end was trimmed by 0 bases and the J gene end by 0 bases; junction bases not matched to a gene: 0. CDR3 loop: CASSLGTGGSYNSPLHF. The CDR3 bases are TGTGCCAGCAGCTTGGGGACAGGGGGCTCCTATAATTCACCCCTCCACTTT.

The V gene is TRBV11-2, the J gene TRBJ2-1, with D possibly being TRBD2 (6 bases). The germline V and J ends were trimmed by 1 base and 2 bases, with 9 bases remaining between them. CDR1 is SGHAT and CDR2 is FQNNGV in the germline V gene. The CDR3 runs to 15 residues. The CDR3 reads CASSLGPGAYNEQFF. The CDR3 nucleotides read TGTGCCAGCAGCTTAGGACCGGGAGCCTACAATGAGCAGTTCTTC.

The gene calls are TRBV7-9 and TRBJ2-1; maybe TRBD2 (6 bases). Trimming took 8 bases from V and 0 from J, leaving 14 bases between them. CDR1 SEHNR and CDR2 FQNEAQ come from the germline V gene (reference sequence). This CDR3 has 15 residues. The CDR3 loop is CASCGEAHSYNEQFF. In nucleotides, the CDR3 is TGTGCCAGCTGCGGGGAGGCCCACTCCTACAATGAGCAGTTCTTC.

This clone was detected once. The CDR3 region is CAIRRGSGQGLGEQFF. The CDR3 DNA reads TGTGCCATCCGAAGGGGCTCCGGACAGGGTCTCGGTGAGCAGTTCTTC. The V gene is TRBV10-3, the J gene TRBJ2-1, with 8 bases aligning to TRBD1. Germline trimming cut 8 bases from V and 9 bases from J; bases unmatched to any gene: 18. The CDR3 runs 16 residues. Germline CDR1 ENHRY, CDR2 SYGVKD.

The V gene is TRBV7-3, the J gene TRBJ1-3; D gene unclear. The ends were cut back, 3 bases at V and 1 base at J, with 13 bases in the middle. This CDR3 is built from 16 residues. The V gene's germline CDR1 is SGHTA and CDR2 FQGTGA. The CDR3 DNA reads TGTGCCAGCAGCTTGGGTCCAGGCGTTTCTGGAAACACCATATATTTT. It translates to CASSLGPGVSGNTIYF.

The rearrangement joins TRBV6-6 to TRBJ2-7, with TRBD1 matching over 8 bases. Germline assignment: CDR1 MNHNY and CDR2 SVGAGI (reference sequence). J lost 3 bases, V lost 5 bases, and 9 bases had no gene match. The CDR3 is 15 residues long. The CDR3, as DNA: TGTGCCAGCAGTGGCCGGGACAGGTCGATCTACGAGCAGTACGTC. This translates into CASSGRDRSIYEQYV.

This clone was seen once. The rearrangement links TRBV7-8 to TRBJ2-5; tentatively, D is TRBD1 (6 bases). Germline CDR1 and CDR2: SGHVS and FQNEAQ. This CDR3 spans 16 amino acids. Trimming took off 5 bases at V and 1 base at J, with 17 bases between the two ends. CDR3 coding DNA: TGTGCCAGCAGCCCCCGGAGATTAGGGGGCCAAGAGACCCAGTACTTC. It yields the protein CASSPRRLGGQETQYF. The entire variable domain, with the rest obtained from reference TRBV7-8 and TRBJ2-5, is as follows: GAGVSQSPRYKVAKRGQDVALRCDPISGHVSLFWYQQALGQGPEFLTYFQNEAQLDKSGLPSDRFFAERPEGSVSTLKIQRTQQEDSAVYLCASSPRRLGGQETQYFGPGTRLLVL.

V and J are TRBV9 and TRBJ1-4; tentative D call: TRBD1 (6 bases). Trimming pared 0 bases from V and 6 bases from J, leaving 12 bases between. The CDR3 is made up of 15 amino acids. Germline loops: CDR1 SGDLS, CDR2 YYNGEE. In DNA, the CDR3 is TGTGCCAGCAGCGTAGGCCAGGGGCCCCATGAAAAACTGTTTTTT. Translation gives CASSVGQGPHEKLFF.

The CDR3 DNA sequence: TGTGCCAGCGGACGAGCGGGAGGTTTGCCAGATACGCAGTATTTT. Its protein product is CASGRAGGLPDTQYF. The chain carries TRBV6-5 and TRBJ2-3; 9 bases are a match to TRBD2. Germline CDR1 MNHEY, CDR2 SVGAGI. This CDR3 is built from 15 residues. With V trimmed by 8 bases and J by 4 bases, 10 bases remained unmatched.

DNA for the CDR3: TGTGCCACCAGCAACTTATTGGGGGGAATCCACGGCGGCTACACCTTC. Protein sequence: CATSNLLGGIHGGYTF. This chain uses TRBV15 with TRBJ1-2, with D perhaps TRBD1 (5 bases). Deletions cut 4 bases from V and 8 bases from J, with 23 bases between. CDR3 length: 16 residues. Germline assignment: CDR1 LNHNV and CDR2 YYDKDF (reference sequence).

In this sample, this clone turned up a few times. This chain links TRBV6-1 with TRBJ2-1; TRBD2 matches at 13 bases. The V and J ends lost 6 bases and 8 bases, in that order; junction bases with no gene match: 7. In germline, CDR1 is MNHNS, CDR2 SASEGT. This CDR3 has 15 amino acids. The CDR3 loop reads CASSRLAGGLYEQFF. As DNA, the CDR3 is TGTGCCAGCAGCAGACTAGCGGGAGGTTTGTATGAGCAGTTCTTC.

The chain links TRBV4-1 to TRBJ2-5, with TRBD1 identical over 8 bases. Germline CDR1 reads MGHRA; CDR2 reads YSYEKL. J lost 4 bases, V lost 4 bases, and 11 bases had no gene match. The CDR3 loop spans 16 amino acids. CDR3 protein: CASSPDTDRVRETQYF. The DNA for the CDR3 is TGCGCCAGCAGCCCAGACACGGACAGGGTGCGAGAGACCCAGTACTTC.

Here the CDR3 reads CASSLATGSYEQYV. In DNA, the CDR3 is TGTGCCAGCAGCTTAGCGACAGGGTCCTACGAGCAGTACGTC. The chain uses TRBV11-3 and TRBJ2-7; 7 nucleotides align to TRBD1. The germline V gene has CDR1 SGHNT and CDR2 YENEEA. V lost 1 base and J lost 1; bases outside the gene matches: 1. The CDR3 extends over 14 amino acids.

This chain uses TRBV6-1 with TRBJ2-1, with D perhaps matching TRBD1 (5 bases). The CDR3 spans 15 residues. CDR1 is MNHNS, CDR2 SASEGT, per germline. Trimming pared 0 bases from V and 6 bases from J, leaving 12 bases between. CDR3: CASSEAHRTTNEQFF. The DNA for the CDR3 is TGTGCCAGCAGTGAAGCCCACAGGACGACCAATGAGCAGTTCTTC.

In this sample, this clone turned up once. V and J are TRBV30 and TRBJ2-1; 13 bases agree with TRBD2. Trimming cost V 0 bases and J 6 bases; bases outside gene matches: 14. Germline CDR1 reads GTSNPN; CDR2 reads SVGIG (reference sequence). The CDR3 totals 19 residues. In DNA form, the CDR3 reads TGTGCCTGGAGTGTGAGTACGGTGGGACTAGCGGGATGCACCAATGAGCAGTTCTTC. Protein: CAWSVSTVGLAGCTNEQFF.

This chain links TRBV6-6 with TRBJ1-5; D possibly corresponds to TRBD1 (5 bases). The CDR3 covers 15 residues. V lost 7 bases and J 0 bases, leaving 13 bases between the germline ends. In germline, CDR1 is MNHNY, CDR2 SVGAGI (reference sequence). The CDR3 reads CASIKTRASNQPQHF. CDR3 nucleotide sequence: TGTGCCAGCATCAAAACCAGGGCTAGCAATCAGCCCCAGCATTTT.

V and J are TRBV9 and TRBJ2-7; no reliable D call. Trimming pared 10 bases from V and 6 bases from J, leaving 14 bases between. The CDR3 sequence is 11 residues long. Germline CDR1 and CDR2: SGDLS and YYNGEE. The CDR3 spells CAGEDAGEQYV. DNA of the CDR3: TGTGCCGGAGAAGACGCCGGCGAGCAGTACGTC.

The chain recombines TRBV19 with TRBJ2-7; D may be TRBD1 (5 bases). Germline V gene sequence: CDR1 LNHDA, CDR2 SQIVND (reference sequence). There are 14 residues in the CDR3. V lost 9 bases to trimming and J lost 4 bases, with 19 bases between them. CDR3 sequence: CASSRGREMYEQYF. As DNA, the CDR3 is TGTGCCAGCTCAAGGGGCAGGGAAATGTACGAGCAGTACTTC.

The chain links TRBV11-2 to TRBJ2-7, with TRBD2 as a possible D gene (5 bases). The CDR3 sequence is 12 residues long. Germline V gene lookup returns CDR1 SGHAT and CDR2 FQNNGV. Between the trimmed V and J ends, which lost 3 bases and 3 bases, there was a span of 6 bases. The CDR3, as DNA: TGTGCCAGCAGCTTCGGGAACTACGAGCAGTACTTC. Residues: CASSFGNYEQYF. The whole variable domain, remainder taken from reference TRBV11-2 and TRBJ2-7, is EAGVAQSPRYKIIEKRQSVAFWCNPISGHATLYWYQQILGQGPKLLIQFQNNGVVDDSQLPKDRFSAERLKGVDSTLKIQPAKLEDSAVYLCASSFGNYEQYFGPGTRLTVT.